A single TCR beta chain is shown here with its context. Its target is unknown. Following extraction, RNA underwent reverse transcription to cDNA, which served as the sequencing template. TCRdb keeps only in-frame clones here, not all; method: immunoSEQ multiplex PCR. The table lists some 96,000 clones, 61% of them singletons. Sample treatment: oral pan-JAK inhibitor, 5-10 mg twice daily. Lesional scalp punch biopsies and peripheral blood came from alopecia areata patients. The data stem from a study of CD8+ T cells in alopecia areata. Study summary: Tofacitinib administration to treated patients was oral, at 5 to 10 mg twice daily. Study results and caveats: Among the top 100, expanded CD8+ clones, as well as scalp clonality, were significantly decreased by tofacitinib. There were many expanded lesional clones persisting in scalp and blood during tofacitinib.

V shed 5 bases and J 5 bases; nucleotides not matched to a gene: 7. The CDR3 length is 14 residues. Germline V gene sequence: CDR1 SGHRS, CDR2 YFSETQ. The source was CD8+ T cells sorted from blood, collected at week 4, from a patient treated with tofacitinib. V is TRBV5-1 and J is TRBJ2-7, with 10 bases fitting TRBD1. The TCR was taken from a human donor with alopecia areata. Written as DNA, the CDR3 is TGCGCCAGCAGAGCGGGACAGGGGATCGACGAGCAGTACTTC. It specifies CASRAGQGIDEQYF.